This T cell receptor beta chain derives from a study of metastatic and nonmetastatic thyroid tumors. This clone occurred many times. The trim removed 2 bases at V and 3 bases at J, leaving 3 bases unmatched. The CDR3 contains 14 residues. Germline CDR1 reads WSHSY; CDR2 reads SAAADI. With MiXCR, TCRdb reprocessed the PCR reads. Among 45,000 or so clones listed, around 15% were seen once. There were no patients who had received any treatment before thyroid surgery. Sequencing was performed on blood. This rearrangement joins TRBV10-2 to TRBJ2-7, with 8 bases fitting TRBD2. This sequence originates from a female donor with papillary thyroid cancer or a benign thyroid nodule (not recorded which). Some clones in this sample may be carry-over from other donors' samples. The CDR3 region is CASSEVAGLYEQYF. For the CDR3, the DNA is TGCGCCAGCAGTGAGGTAGCGGGGCTCTACGAGCAGTACTTC.